The TCR beta chain described here comes from a study of response to subunit inactivated influenza vaccine. Study-level findings and limits: Few new T cells, the authors suggested, are recruited by each seasonal influenza vaccination.

One entry per CDR3 protein results from TCRdb running MiXCR on the RT-PCR reads. The sample includes 150,000 to 200,000 distinct CDR3 sequences, 10% to 15% of them seen just once. This clonotype has at least ten counts. Its antigen remains unknown. The CDR3 sequence is 14 residues long. Trimming took off 2 bases at V and 4 bases at J, with 10 bases between the two ends. Separately, the same data were catalogued under a study of T cells expressing NK-cell markers. From that paper: What made the TCR beta cDNA was 5'RACE template switching with UMIs. In 5 to 7 donors, dominant CD3+CD56+NKG2C+ clones formed about 1.0-7.5% of CD8+ cells.

Sequencing was performed on CD8+ T cells sorted from PBMCs, taken approximately 13 days after vaccination. V gene TRBV12-3 or TRBV12-4 combines with J gene TRBJ2-3, with TRBD2 as a possible D gene (5 bases). This sequence was found in a man in his fifties or sixties who received an inactivated influenza vaccine. The CDR3 protein is CASSLSEGPDTQYF. The DNA for the CDR3 is TGTGCCAGCAGTTTAAGCGAGGGCCCAGATACGCAGTATTTT.